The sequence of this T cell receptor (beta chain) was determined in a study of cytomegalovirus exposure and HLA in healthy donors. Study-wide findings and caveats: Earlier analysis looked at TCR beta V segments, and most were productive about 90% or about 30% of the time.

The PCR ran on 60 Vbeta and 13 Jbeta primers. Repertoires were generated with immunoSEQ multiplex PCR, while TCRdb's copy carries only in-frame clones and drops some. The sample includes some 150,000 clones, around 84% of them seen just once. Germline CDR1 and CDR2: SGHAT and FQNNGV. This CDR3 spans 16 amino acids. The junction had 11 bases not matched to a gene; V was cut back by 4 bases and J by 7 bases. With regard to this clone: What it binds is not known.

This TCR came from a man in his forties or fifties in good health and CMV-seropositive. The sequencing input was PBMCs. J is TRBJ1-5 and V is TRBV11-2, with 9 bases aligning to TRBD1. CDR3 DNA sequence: TGTGCCAGCAGCTCCGGGACAGGGTTTGCGGGCCAGCCCCAGCATTTT. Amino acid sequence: CASSSGTGFAGQPQHF.